This entry lists 5 T cell receptor beta chains sequenced from one sample in a study of blood T cell repertoires in COVID-19. TCRdb's table, derived via immunoSEQ multiplex PCR, lists solely in-frame clones and lacks some. The sample holds 85,000 to 120,000 clones, 78% seen once. The sample comprised peripheral blood. Every receptor here comes from a man between 60 and 75 years old with active or convalescent COVID-19.

This clone showed up just a few times. The V call is TRBV11-2, the J call TRBJ2-2; D may be TRBD2 (6 bases). CDR1 is SGHAT and CDR2 is FQNNGV in the germline V gene. CDR3 length: 15 residues. With 5 bases removed from V and 1 base from J, the gap between germline ends came to 11 bases. The CDR3 here is CASSPPGLNTGELFF. The CDR3 DNA is TGTGCCAGCAGCCCACCGGGACTGAACACCGGGGAGCTGTTTTTT. The full variable domain, completed using reference TRBV11-2 and TRBJ2-2, is EAGVAQSPRYKIIEKRQSVAFWCNPISGHATLYWYQQILGQGPKLLIQFQNNGVVDDSQLPKDRFSAERLKGVDSTLKIQPAKLEDSAVYLCASSPPGLNTGELFFGEGSRLTVL.

This clone has only a few counts. The J gene is TRBJ2-1, the V gene TRBV5-4; 9 bases line up with TRBD1. Germline-derived CDR1 and CDR2 are SGHNT and YYREEE (reference sequence). The CDR3 consists of 15 residues. With 4 bases clipped from V and 3 bases from J, the junction kept 5 bases outside the gene matches. CDR3 residues: CASSERDRVYNEQFF. DNA of the CDR3: TGTGCCAGCAGCGAACGGGACAGGGTCTACAATGAGCAGTTCTTC.

This clone was seen more than once but under ten times. The chain couples TRBV6-2 or TRBV6-3 to TRBJ2-3; TRBD1 matches 9 bases. Trimming removed 6 bases from V and 5 bases from J; junction bases left unmatched: 21. The V gene's germline CDR1 is MNHEY and CDR2 SVGEGT. The CDR3 length is 19 residues. DNA of the CDR3: TGTGCCAGCAGCAAGAACGTGTGGGGGGCGGACAGGGGAAAAGATACGCAGTATTTT. Translated: CASSKNVWGADRGKDTQYF.

The chain combines TRBV6-5 with TRBJ2-5; 8 nucleotides line up with TRBD2. Germline V gene sequence: CDR1 MNHEY, CDR2 SVGAGI. The CDR3 is 14 amino acids. Trimming at V came to 7 bases and at J to 2 bases, leaving 6 bases not matched to a gene. The CDR3 loop is CASTGGRAQETQYF. CDR3 bases: TGTGCCAGCACGGGAGGGAGGGCTCAAGAGACCCAGTACTTC.

The chain uses TRBV12-5 and TRBJ1-1, with unresolved D. V shed 4 bases and J shed 5 bases, with 20 bases lying between them. The CDR3 totals 16 residues. CDR1 is LGHNT and CDR2 is FRNRAP in the germline V gene. CDR3 sequence reads: CASGSSERPGETEAFF. Written as DNA, the CDR3 is TGTGCTAGTGGTTCGTCTGAACGACCTGGGGAGACTGAAGCTTTCTTT. The complete variable domain, with remaining parts taken from reference TRBV12-5 and TRBJ1-1, reads DARVTQTPRHKVTEMGQEVTMRCQPILGHNTVFWYRQTMMQGLELLAYFRNRAPLDDSGMPKDRFSAEMPDATLATLKIQPSEPRDSAVYFCASGSSERPGETEAFFGQGTRLTVV.